This T cell receptor (beta chain) is drawn from a study of T cells after posttransplantation cyclophosphamide. Only in-frame clones appear in the TCRdb table, and some are missing; sequencing was by immunoSEQ multiplex PCR. The sample contains about 25,000 clones, none of them singletons. CDR1 SGHRS and CDR2 YFSETQ come from the germline V gene. This CDR3 is 15 amino acids long. V lost 4 bases, J lost 5 bases, and 18 bases lay in between. This clone occurred many times. No antigen is known for it. A marrow graft followed busulfan-fludarabine conditioning, with cyclophosphamide on days +3 and +4. Study-level points and caveats: TRB clonality was highly associated with recipient CMV seropositivity and reactivation.

The clonotype was recovered from a male patient younger than 35 who received an allogeneic stem cell transplant from a related donor, was CMV-positive, and had no GVHD. Some T cells may be supplied by the graft donor. The chain employs TRBV5-1 and TRBJ2-5; a weak D match, TRBD2 (6 bases). The specimen comprised PBMCs, sampled after allogeneic stem cell transplant with posttransplant cyclophosphamide. The DNA of the CDR3 is TGCGCCAGCAGCCCCAAGCCGGGGGTGGGGGAGACCCAGTACTTC. It is translated as CASSPKPGVGETQYF. The full variable domain, completed using reference TRBV5-1 and TRBJ2-5, is KAGVTQTPRYLIKTRGQQVTLSCSPISGHRSVSWYQQTPGQGLQFLFEYFSETQRNKGNFPGRFSGRQFSNSRSEMNVSTLELGDSALYLCASSPKPGVGETQYFGPGTRLLVL.